The present entry profiles one T cell receptor (beta chain) with its context. Antigen: not known. Trimming stripped 1 base from V and 6 bases from J, with 7 bases between. From germline, CDR1 is LGHNA and CDR2 YNFKEQ. The CDR3 spans 12 residues. This specimen comes from a study of shared clonotypes between healthy human individuals. Study at large: Participating donors consisted of a couple of women and a few men aged 18 to 49. Study outcomes and limitations: Among donors, clonotype sharing was expected to be affected by sequencing depth.

The naive CD8 population came from CD45RO-negative cells selected for CCR7, without terminally differentiated effector memory CD45RA+ cells. The protocol was immunoSEQ multiplex PCR, while the TCRdb copy is restricted to in-frame clones and leaves out a portion. This sample has 600,000 or so clones, with more than 95% found just once. Sequenced input: naive CD8+ T cells sorted from blood. The V call is TRBV4-2, the J call TRBJ2-7; D not certain. The receptor was isolated from a man aged 25 to 45 in good health. The CDR3 DNA follows: TGTGCCAGCAGCCAAGTCGGGCTCGAGCAGTACTTC. Translation: CASSQVGLEQYF.